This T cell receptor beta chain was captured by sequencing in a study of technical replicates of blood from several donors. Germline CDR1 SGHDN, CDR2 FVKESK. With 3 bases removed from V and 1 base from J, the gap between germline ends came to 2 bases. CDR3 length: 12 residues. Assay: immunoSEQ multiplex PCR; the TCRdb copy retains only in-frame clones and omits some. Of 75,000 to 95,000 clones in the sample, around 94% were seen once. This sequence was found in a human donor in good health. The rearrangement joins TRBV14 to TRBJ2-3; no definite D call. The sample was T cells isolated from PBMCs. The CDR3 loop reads CASSHGTDTQYF. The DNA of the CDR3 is TGTGCCAGCAGCCACGGCACAGATACGCAGTATTTT. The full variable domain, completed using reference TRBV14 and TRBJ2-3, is EAGVTQFPSHSVIEKGQTVTLRCDPISGHDNLYWYRRVMGKEIKFLLHFVKESKQDESGMPNNRFLAERTGGTYSTLKVQPAELEDSGVYFCASSHGTDTQYFGPGTRLTVL.